These T cell receptor beta chains were read from a single sample in a study of T cells in tuberculosis. Assay used: immunoSEQ multiplex PCR; TCRdb lists only in-frame clones, some missing. The sample has 25,000 to 40,000 clones; 70% to 90% are singletons. The sample here was PBMCs, taken at tuberculosis diagnosis. All receptors come from an adult with tuberculosis. CDR3s include the opening cysteine and the closing phenylalanine or tryptophan. The order of the fields is clone size, V gene, CDR3 protein. Expanded clones get a size class; other rows say once, few or many, or leave the size out.

clone size: NA; V gene: TRBV27; CDR3 protein: CASSLRLAGAYEQYF
clone size: NA; V gene: TRBV5-8; CDR3 protein: CASSFLGAGQPQHF
clone size: few; V gene: TRBV11-2; CDR3 protein: CASSLPGGLGPYNEQFF
clone size: NA; V gene: TRBV27; CDR3 protein: CASSLKPYNTEAFF
clone size: few; V gene: TRBV10-3; CDR3 protein: CAISESQDSPNTIYF
clone size: NA; V gene: TRBV7-9; CDR3 protein: CASSIRFAHSF
clone size: NA; V gene: TRBV6-5; CDR3 protein: CASSPKTGGYQPQHF
clone size: NA; V gene: TRBV5-6; CDR3 protein: CASSPTPGQRGGYTF
clone size: few; V gene: TRBV28; CDR3 protein: CASSRTGRSYGYTF
clone size: NA; V gene: TRBV18; CDR3 protein: CASSPQGQYGYTF
clone size: NA; V gene: TRBV25-1; CDR3 protein: CASSDPRGRSTDTQYF
clone size: NA; V gene: TRBV14; CDR3 protein: CASSQNRLARYNEQFF
clone size: NA; V gene: TRBV30; CDR3 protein: CAWRQGVYEQYF
clone size: NA; V gene: TRBV11-1; CDR3 protein: CASSLARAGGELFF
clone size: NA; V gene: TRBV5-1; CDR3 protein: CASTRSKGHNEQFF
clone size: NA; V gene: TRBV12-5; CDR3 protein: CASGLVLRGANEQFF
clone size: NA; V gene: TRBV15; CDR3 protein: CATSRDRAINSGNTIYF
clone size: NA; V gene: TRBV5-4; CDR3 protein: CASRKDRGHNSPLHF
clone size: NA; V gene: TRBV29-1; CDR3 protein: CSVEGLAGANEQFF
clone size: NA; V gene: TRBV9; CDR3 protein: CASSLEGTGIGGTQYF
clone size: NA; V gene: TRBV7-2; CDR3 protein: CASSLSSGTEAFF
clone size: NA; V gene: TRBV4-1; CDR3 protein: CASSQGGTGPGTEAFF
clone size: medium-sized; V gene: TRBV5-4; CDR3 protein: CASRQDRGGYGYTF
clone size: NA; V gene: TRBV10-3; CDR3 protein: CAISGRGAVNTEAFF
clone size: NA; V gene: TRBV5-1; CDR3 protein: CASSSGTSTHPYEQYF
clone size: NA; V gene: TRBV29-1; CDR3 protein: CSVDVQNTGELFF
clone size: few; V gene: TRBV6-6; CDR3 protein: CASSVGQGGGYTF
clone size: NA; V gene: TRBV27; CDR3 protein: CASRPGTAGANTGELFF
clone size: NA; V gene: TRBV5-1; CDR3 protein: CASSSDSLSYEQYF
clone size: NA; V gene: TRBV28; CDR3 protein: CASSAMGLGVDTQYF
clone size: NA; V gene: TRBV4-1; CDR3 protein: CASSQFGTDHYNSPLHF
clone size: NA; V gene: TRBV30; CDR3 protein: CAWSPDDGEQFF
clone size: NA; V gene: TRBV14; CDR3 protein: CASSQGGQGQIQQYF
clone size: NA; V gene: TRBV28; CDR3 protein: CASSLRRMNTEAFF
clone size: NA; V gene: TRBV4-1; CDR3 protein: CASSYEQTGTGGRETQYF
clone size: NA; V gene: TRBV5-6; CDR3 protein: CASSRTAGGYGYTF
clone size: once; V gene: TRBV7-2; CDR3 protein: CASSLEGQLSYEQYF
clone size: NA; V gene: TRBV5-1; CDR3 protein: CASSSGLAGGPVLETQYF
clone size: NA; V gene: TRBV28; CDR3 protein: CASSLVRSNTEAFF
clone size: NA; V gene: TRBV28; CDR3 protein: CASRKSGGAPYEQYF
clone size: once; V gene: TRBV10-1; CDR3 protein: CASSDGQGSRTDTQYF
clone size: NA; V gene: TRBV25-1; CDR3 protein: CASNASGKADTQYF
clone size: NA; V gene: TRBV6-5; CDR3 protein: CASSSPLGGMNTEAFF
clone size: NA; V gene: TRBV4-3; CDR3 protein: CASSQELADNEQFF
clone size: NA; V gene: TRBV10-1; CDR3 protein: CASSGGLAGSTDTQYF
clone size: NA; V gene: TRBV6-5; CDR3 protein: CASSYSGQGFQETQYF